These 5 T cell receptor beta chains were sequenced from one sample in a study of cytomegalovirus exposure and HLA in healthy donors. PCR used 60 Vbeta primers and 13 Jbeta primers. Generated by immunoSEQ multiplex PCR, the TCRdb table keeps only in-frame clones and is missing some. The table includes hundreds of thousands of clones, 78% detected once. The sample consisted of PBMCs. The receptors here all came from a male donor in good health and CMV-seronegative.

This rearrangement joins TRBV4-1 to TRBJ1-2; D not resolved. This CDR3 spans 14 amino acids. Germline V gene sequence: CDR1 MGHRA, CDR2 YSYEKL. Between the trimmed V and J ends, which lost 4 bases and 1 base, there was a span of 10 bases. This CDR3 is CASSLEVHNYGYTF. In DNA form, the CDR3 reads TGCGCCAGCAGCCTCGAGGTCCATAACTATGGCTACACCTTC.

The chain combines TRBV18 with TRBJ2-6; 10 bases agree with TRBD1. Germline CDR1 is KGHSH and CDR2 is LQKENI. With 5 bases clipped from V and 4 bases from J, the junction kept 5 bases outside the gene matches. The CDR3 totals 16 residues. This chain's CDR3 is CASSTGQGNGANVLTF. CDR3 bases: TGTGCCAGCTCAACGGGACAGGGGAACGGGGCCAACGTCCTGACTTTC.

The count of this clone is one. This chain connects TRBV4-1 to TRBJ2-1; TRBD2 aligns across 12 bases. This CDR3 is 15 amino acids long. Losses at the gene ends were 1 base for V and 6 bases for J; bases not matched to a gene: 1. Germline-derived CDR1 and CDR2 are MGHRA and YSYEKL. Here the CDR3 DNA reads TGCGCCAGCAGCCAAGGGGGACTAGCGGGCAATGAGCAGTTCTTC. It translates to CASSQGGLAGNEQFF.

The chain uses TRBV7-9 and TRBJ2-1; D is perhaps TRBD1 (5 bases). V was shortened by 6 bases and J by 1 base, with 7 bases between the two germline ends. The CDR3 runs to 13 residues. Germline CDR1 reads SEHNR; CDR2 reads FQNEAQ (reference sequence). DNA for the CDR3: TGTGCCAGCAGTCGGACATCCTACAATGAGCAGTTCTTC. This translates into CASSRTSYNEQFF.

This chain uses TRBV7-9 with TRBJ1-6; D is unresolved. V was cut by 6 bases and J by 5 bases, with 11 bases left in between. Germline-derived CDR1 and CDR2 are SEHNR and FQNEAQ (reference sequence). The CDR3 contains 14 residues. In DNA, the CDR3 is TGTGCCAGCAGGTCCACAGTTAATAATTCACCCCTCCACTTT. Amino acid sequence: CASRSTVNNSPLHF.